The 30 T cell receptor beta chains given below trace back to one sample, sequenced in a study of blood T cell repertoires in COVID-19. Clones were sequenced by immunoSEQ multiplex PCR, and TCRdb holds only the in-frame ones, with some missing. The repertoire holds about 120,000 clones, with around nine tenths as singletons. What was sequenced was peripheral blood. These receptors were collected from a woman in her forties or fifties with acute or convalescent COVID-19.

The CDR3 nucleotides are TGTGCCAGCAGCTTGGTCCCAAAAAGCCCAGATACGCAGTATTTT. This codes for CASSLVPKSPDTQYF. V is TRBV5-4 and J is TRBJ2-3; unclear D gene. Germline values: CDR1 SGHNT, CDR2 YYREEE (reference sequence). CDR3 length equals 15 residues. The V end lost 0 bases, the J end lost 4 bases, and 12 bases lay between the germline ends.

The rearrangement links TRBV5-1 to TRBJ1-5; no definite D call. Trimming shortened V by 0 bases and J by 1 base, and 8 bases separated the two germline ends. Germline CDR1 SGHRS, CDR2 YFSETQ. The CDR3 covers 15 residues. The CDR3 reads CASSLGGPSNQPQHF. The CDR3 coding sequence is TGCGCCAGCAGCTTGGGAGGGCCGAGCAATCAGCCCCAGCATTTT.

The chain is built from TRBV27 and TRBJ1-5; D unclear. V was cut by 4 bases and J by 0 bases, with 10 bases left in between. Germline values: CDR1 MNHEY, CDR2 SMNVEV (reference sequence). The CDR3 covers 15 residues. In nucleotides, the CDR3 is TGTGCCAGCAGTTCGGCCAGGATTAGCAATCAGCCCCAGCATTTT. Protein sequence: CASSSARISNQPQHF.

The CDR3 protein is CASSQETGYNEQFF. The CDR3 DNA follows: TGCGCCAGCAGCCAAGAAACCGGCTACAATGAGCAGTTCTTC. The chain carries TRBV4-1 and TRBJ2-1; D gene uncertain. This CDR3 comprises 14 residues. Trimming took off 0 bases at V and 3 bases at J, with 6 bases between the two ends. Per germline, CDR1 MGHRA and CDR2 YSYEKL.

The chain links TRBV11-2 to TRBJ2-1; a weak D match, TRBD2 (6 bases). Looked up from germline, CDR1 is SGHAT and CDR2 is FQNNGV. The CDR3 totals 15 residues. V lost 5 bases to trimming and J lost 2 bases, with 13 bases between them. CDR3 nucleotide sequence: TGTGCCAGCAGCCCGCCCGCGGGACCCTACAATGAGCAGTTCTTC. Residues: CASSPPAGPYNEQFF.

The chain uses TRBV11-2 and TRBJ2-1; 8 bases are shared with TRBD1. The junction had 8 bases not matched to a gene; V was cut back by 3 bases and J by 4 bases. CDR3 length equals 16 residues. Germline V gene sequence: CDR1 SGHAT, CDR2 FQNNGV. As DNA, the CDR3 is TGTGCCAGCAGCTTGACGGGGGACAGGTATTACAATGAGCAGTTCTTC. It yields the protein CASSLTGDRYYNEQFF.

Here the CDR3 reads CASSPSASPYEQYF. Written as DNA, the CDR3 is TGTGCCAGCAGTCCGTCCGCGTCACCCTACGAGCAGTACTTC. The gene calls are TRBV7-2 and TRBJ2-7, with D unresolved. CDR1 is SGHTA and CDR2 is FQGNSA in the germline V gene. This CDR3 is built from 14 residues. The V and J ends lost 6 bases and 2 bases respectively, with 14 bases between them.

A few counts support this clone. The V and J genes are TRBV30 and TRBJ1-2, with TRBD1 identical over 7 bases. This CDR3 comprises 14 residues. Germline V gives CDR1 GTSNPN, CDR2 SVGIG (reference sequence). The ends lost 0 bases at V and 4 bases at J; junction bases unmatched: 5. CDR3 in DNA: TGTGCCTGGAGTGTACCTCCAGGGGGCTATGGCTACACCTTC. It yields the protein CAWSVPPGGYGYTF. The full variable domain, with the rest looked up from reference TRBV30 and TRBJ1-2, is SQTIHQWPATLVQPVGSPLSLECTVEGTSNPNLYWYRQAAGRGLQLLFYSVGIGQISSEVPQNLSASRPQDRQFILSSKKLLLSDSGFYLCAWSVPPGGYGYTFGSGTRLTVV.

The chain uses TRBV29-1 and TRBJ1-2; D might be TRBD1 (6 bases). The germline CDR1 and CDR2 sequences are SQVTM and ANQGSEA. Trimming shortened V by 7 bases and J by 2 bases, and 11 bases separated the two germline ends. The CDR3 has 12 amino acids. CDR3 sequence: CSAGQQNYGYTF. The CDR3 bases are TGCAGCGCTGGACAGCAAAACTATGGCTACACCTTC.

The chain is built from TRBV27 and TRBJ2-7; 8 bases are a match to TRBD2. This CDR3 is 14 amino acids long. Looked up from germline, CDR1 is MNHEY and CDR2 is SMNVEV (reference sequence). The V segment lost 5 bases and the J segment 7 bases; nucleotides outside the gene matches: 10. CDR3 amino acids: CASSPAGVVGEQYF. In nucleotides, the CDR3 is TGTGCCAGCAGTCCAGCGGGAGTGGTGGGAGAGCAGTACTTC.

This clone was seen only once. The chain joins TRBV5-1 to TRBJ2-1, with a tentative D call TRBD1 (6 bases). Trimming left V 4 bases short and J 0 bases short, with 11 bases between. The CDR3 loop spans 15 amino acids. The germline V gene has CDR1 SGHRS and CDR2 YFSETQ. The CDR3 spells CASSPDSSSYNEQFF. The CDR3 DNA sequence: TGCGCCAGCAGCCCGGACAGCAGCTCCTACAATGAGCAGTTCTTC.

The chain is built from TRBV27 and TRBJ2-1; 14 positions agree with TRBD2. This CDR3 region has 17 residues. V shed 4 bases, J shed 7 bases, and the junction held 9 bases outside the gene matches. Germline values: CDR1 MNHEY, CDR2 SMNVEV (reference sequence). CDR3 residues: CASSYSGTSGRGNEQFF. The DNA of the CDR3 is TGTGCCAGCAGTTACTCCGGGACTAGCGGGAGAGGGAATGAGCAGTTCTTC.

The V gene is TRBV3-1 (or the pseudogene TRBV3-2), the J gene TRBJ1-2; D is possibly TRBD1 (6 bases). With 1 base removed from V and 0 bases from J, the gap between germline ends came to 15 bases. There are 17 residues in the CDR3. Germline CDR1 reads LGHDT; CDR2 reads YNNKEL (reference sequence). The CDR3 DNA reads TGTGCCAGCAGCCAAGGGACAGCCAACCGAGCTAACTATGGCTACACCTTC. Its translation is CASSQGTANRANYGYTF.

V gene TRBV4-3 combines with J gene TRBJ2-5; TRBD2 matches at 12 bases. This CDR3 comprises 16 residues. Germline values: CDR1 LGHNA, CDR2 YSLEER. V was clipped by 1 base and J by 5 bases; unmatched bases: 5. The CDR3, as DNA: TGCGCCAGCAGCCAAGGGACTAGCGGGATCTCGGAGACCCAGTACTTC. Protein sequence: CASSQGTSGISETQYF.

The chain couples TRBV6-5 to TRBJ1-6; TRBD1 aligns across 9 bases. This CDR3 contains 14 residues. Germline trimming cut 7 bases from V and 8 bases from J; bases unmatched to any gene: 6. The germline V gene encodes CDR1 MNHEY and CDR2 SVGAGI. The CDR3 DNA sequence: TGTGCCAGCATTAGAACAGGGGGCTATTCACCCCTCCACTTT. Its translation: CASIRTGGYSPLHF.

The chain is built from TRBV3-1 (or the pseudogene TRBV3-2) and TRBJ2-2; a possible D gene is TRBD1 (6 bases). CDR1 LGHDT and CDR2 YNNKEL come from the germline V gene (reference sequence). CDR3 size: 16 residues. Trimming pared 1 base from V and 4 bases from J, leaving 13 bases between. In DNA, the CDR3 is TGTGCCAGCAGCCAAGGGGCACAGGGCAGCACCGGGGAGCTGTTTTTT. The encoded protein is CASSQGAQGSTGELFF.

The gene calls are TRBV7-2 and TRBJ2-3, with 12 positions matching TRBD2. The V gene end was trimmed by 1 base and the J gene end by 7 bases; junction bases not matched to a gene: 6. CDR1 SGHTA and CDR2 FQGNSA come from the germline V gene. This CDR3 has 16 amino acids. The CDR3 reads CASSLGLAGVWHTQYF. CDR3 nucleotide sequence: TGTGCCAGCAGCTTAGGACTAGCGGGAGTGTGGCATACGCAGTATTTT.

The rearrangement joins TRBV25-1 to TRBJ2-3; possible D gene TRBD2, 6 bases. Germline loops: CDR1 MGHDK, CDR2 SYGVNS. V was pared by 4 bases and J by 4 bases, with 15 bases between. The CDR3 loop spans 15 amino acids. The CDR3 bases are TGTGCCAGCAGTGCTTCGCGGGGCGCGGCAGATACGCAGTATTTT. The encoded protein is CASSASRGAADTQYF.

V gene TRBV18 combines with J gene TRBJ1-2; D is possibly TRBD1 (5 bases). Between the trimmed V and J ends, which lost 0 bases and 4 bases, there was a span of 12 bases. The CDR3 contains 15 residues. Germline V lookup: CDR1 KGHSH, CDR2 LQKENI. CDR3 in amino acids: CASSPPAARGYGYTF. Written as DNA, the CDR3 is TGTGCCAGCTCACCACCGGCAGCAAGGGGCTATGGCTACACCTTC.

The rearrangement links TRBV6-5 to TRBJ2-2, with 9 nucleotides matching TRBD1. Per the germline V gene, CDR1 is MNHEY and CDR2 is SVGAGI. This CDR3 has 15 residues. The V segment lost 9 bases and the J segment 7 bases; nucleotides outside the gene matches: 12. The CDR3: CASRAWDREGGELFF. In nucleotides, the CDR3 is TGTGCCAGTCGAGCATGGGACAGGGAGGGCGGGGAGCTGTTTTTT.

In this sample, this clone turned up a few times. The chain couples TRBV27 to TRBJ2-3; perhaps TRBD1 as D (5 bases). The V gene's germline CDR1 is MNHEY and CDR2 SMNVEV (reference sequence). There are 13 residues in the CDR3. V was pared by 2 bases and J by 3 bases, with 6 bases between. The CDR3 DNA reads TGTGCCAGCAGTTTAGCAGGGACAGATACGCAGTATTTT. Its translation is CASSLAGTDTQYF.

CDR3 nucleotide sequence: TGTGCCACCAGCGACAGGGATATTTCCGAGTTAGCTAACTATGGCTACACCTTC. This translates into CATSDRDISELANYGYTF. The rearrangement uses TRBV24-1 and TRBJ1-2; 7 bases align to TRBD1. CDR3 length: 18 residues. Germline V gene sequence: CDR1 KGHDR, CDR2 SFDVKD. After removal of 7 bases from V and 0 bases from J, the junction contained 16 bases not matched to a gene.

The gene calls are TRBV10-3 and TRBJ1-2, with 9 nucleotides matching TRBD1. V shed 5 bases, J shed 5 bases, and the junction held 12 bases outside the gene matches. The CDR3 totals 16 residues. The germline CDR1 and CDR2 sequences are ENHRY and SYGVKD. The CDR3 is CAISSTGTGQRYGYTF. The DNA for the CDR3 is TGTGCCATCAGTTCGACCGGGACAGGGCAGAGGTATGGCTACACCTTC.

V gene TRBV7-6 combines with J gene TRBJ1-1, with D possibly matching TRBD1 (5 bases). Germline CDR1 and CDR2: SGHVS and FNYEAQ. The CDR3 extends over 13 amino acids. The V end was cut by 6 bases, the J end by 5 bases, with 13 bases between. The CDR3 nucleotides read TGTGCCAGCAGAGTGGGGCGCGAGACTGAAGCTTTCTTT. Residues: CASRVGRETEAFF.

The gene calls are TRBV5-5 and TRBJ1-1, with D maybe TRBD1 (6 bases). This CDR3 has 16 residues. Germline CDR1 SGHKS, CDR2 YYEKEE (reference sequence). V was pared by 4 bases and J by 0 bases, with 16 bases between. Written as DNA, the CDR3 is TGTGCCAGCAGCCGCCCGGGGGGGCTACTGAACACTGAAGCTTTCTTT. Translated: CASSRPGGLLNTEAFF. Variable domain in full (rest from reference TRBV5-5 and TRBJ1-1): DAGVTQSPTHLIKTRGQQVTLRCSPISGHKSVSWYQQVLGQGPQFIFQYYEKEERGRGNFPDRFSARQFPNYSSELNVNALLLGDSALYLCASSRPGGLLNTEAFFGQGTRLTVV.

The chain couples TRBV2 to TRBJ1-5; 9 nucleotides align to TRBD1. The J segment lost 0 bases and the V segment lost 5 bases, leaving 5 bases of the junction unmatched. Germline CDR1 reads SNHLY; CDR2 reads FYNNEI. This CDR3 is 16 amino acids long. DNA of the CDR3: TGTGCCAGCAGTCCGGACAGGGGATATAGCAATCAGCCCCAGCATTTT. Residues: CASSPDRGYSNQPQHF.

V usage is TRBV6-5 and J usage is TRBJ2-7, with D possibly being TRBD2 (6 bases). V was shortened by 6 bases and J by 0 bases, with 15 bases between the two germline ends. The germline gives CDR1 MNHEY, CDR2 SVGAGI. The CDR3 has 15 residues. CDR3 bases: TGTGCCAGCAGACGGGACTTCCTGAGCTCCTACGAGCAGTACTTC. This sequence encodes CASRRDFLSSYEQYF.

The chain couples TRBV24-1 to TRBJ2-1, with D possibly being TRBD1 (6 bases). The germline CDR1 and CDR2 sequences are KGHDR and SFDVKD. V was shortened by 1 base and J by 4 bases, with 13 bases between the two germline ends. CDR3 size: 16 residues. CDR3 in amino acids: CATSDLVGTWYNEQFF. CDR3 bases: TGTGCCACCAGTGATTTAGTAGGGACATGGTACAATGAGCAGTTCTTC.

The chain couples TRBV10-2 to TRBJ2-6; D gene uncertain. Per the germline V gene, CDR1 is WSHSY and CDR2 is SAAADI. The length of the CDR3 is 15 residues. The V gene lost 7 bases and the J gene lost 0 bases, with 10 bases spanning the gap. CDR3 coding DNA: TGCGCCAGCACTGCAGTTAACTCTGGGGCCAACGTCCTGACTTTC. Translation gives CASTAVNSGANVLTF.

This chain joins TRBV19 and TRBJ1-5; no firm D call. Germline V CDR1 and CDR2: LNHDA, SQIVND (reference sequence). V lost 6 bases, J lost 2 bases, and 14 bases lay in between. The CDR3 has 15 amino acids. As DNA, the CDR3 is TGTGCCAGTAGCCCCGGACGGAGGGGCAATCAGCCCCAGCATTTT. Its translation: CASSPGRRGNQPQHF.